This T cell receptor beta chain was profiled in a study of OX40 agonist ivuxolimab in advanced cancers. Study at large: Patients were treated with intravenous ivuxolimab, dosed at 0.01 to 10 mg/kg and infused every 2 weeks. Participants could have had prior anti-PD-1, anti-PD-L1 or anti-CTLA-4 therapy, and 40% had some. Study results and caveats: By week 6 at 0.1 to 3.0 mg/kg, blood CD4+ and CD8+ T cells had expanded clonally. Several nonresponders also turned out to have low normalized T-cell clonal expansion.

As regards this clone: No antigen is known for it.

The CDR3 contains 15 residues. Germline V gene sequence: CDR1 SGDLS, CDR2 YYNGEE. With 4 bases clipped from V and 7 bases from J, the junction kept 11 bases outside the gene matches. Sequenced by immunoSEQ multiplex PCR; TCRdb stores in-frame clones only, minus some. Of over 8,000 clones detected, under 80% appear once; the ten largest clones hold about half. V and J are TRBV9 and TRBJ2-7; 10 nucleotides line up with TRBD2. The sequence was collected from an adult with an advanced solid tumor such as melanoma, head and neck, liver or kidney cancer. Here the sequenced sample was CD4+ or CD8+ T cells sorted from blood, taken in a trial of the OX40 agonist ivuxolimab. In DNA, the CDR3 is TGTGCCAGCAGCCCTGGGGCTAGCGGGAGTTATGAGCAGTACTTC. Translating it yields CASSPGASGSYEQYF.